The TCR beta chain described here comes from a study of CD8 T cells in Susac syndrome. It was with random hexamers that 0.5 to 1 ug RNA was reverse transcribed. A single record per CDR3 protein comes from TCRdb applying MiXCR to the immunoSEQ multiplex PCR reads. Among a few hundred thousand distinct CDR3 sequences, 95% were seen once, and the ten largest hold just over 0.08%. The ends lost 1 base at V and 4 bases at J; junction bases unmatched: 1. The CDR3 spans 14 residues. In germline, CDR1 is GTSNPN, CDR2 SVGIG (reference sequence). The TCR comes from a human donor with multiple sclerosis. The genes are TRBV30 and TRBJ2-5; 12 nucleotides agree with TRBD2. Sequenced input: CD4+ T cells from PBMCs. The CDR3: CAWSALAGGETQYF. The DNA for the CDR3 is TGTGCCTGGAGTGCACTAGCGGGGGGAGAGACCCAGTACTTC.